The source of this TCR beta chain is a study of cytomegalovirus exposure and HLA in healthy donors. Vbeta (60) and Jbeta (13) primers were used in the PCR. The assay was immunoSEQ multiplex PCR, and TCRdb's table has in-frame clones only and misses some. The sample gives roughly 100,000 clones, under 85% of which show up once; roughly 6.1% is in the top ten. V gave up 1 base and J gave up 3 bases, with 4 bases separating them. Germline loops: CDR1 WNHNN, CDR2 SYGVQD (reference sequence). The CDR3 has 12 residues. V gene TRBV10-1 combines with J gene TRBJ2-7; D is uncertain. Specimen: PBMCs. The source of this sequence is a man younger than 30 in good health and CMV-seronegative. DNA for the CDR3: TGCGCCAGCAGTGAGTTCAACTACGAGCAGTACTTC. It codes for CASSEFNYEQYF.